This T cell receptor beta chain was identified during a study of T cell clonotyping in hematopoietic cell transplantation. General study results and limits: Few recipient clonotypes overlapped donors; over 95% were de novo at given depth. Pathologically expanded recipient clonotypes increased progressively from day 30 to day 180 as diversity fell.

Germline loops: CDR1 SGHNT, CDR2 YYREEE (reference sequence). V lost 4 bases, J lost 5 bases, and 8 bases stayed unmatched. CDR3 length: 14 amino acids. Some clones are missing from TCRdb's copy, which holds only in-frame ones; the method was immunoSEQ multiplex PCR. This table holds roughly 11,000 clones, 75% to 90% found once. Worth noting for this clone: Its antigen is not known.

V is TRBV5-4 and J is TRBJ2-7, with 8 bases matching TRBD1. Source: PBMCs, taken 100 days after allogeneic stem cell transplant. The sequence came from a female patient between 55 and 75 years old who had an allogeneic stem cell transplant from an unrelated donor, so the T cells may come from the graft donor. Some clones in this sample may be carry-over from other donors' samples. The CDR3 sequence is CASSPRGPLDEQYF. CDR3 DNA sequence: TGTGCCAGCAGCCCCAGGGGGCCATTAGACGAGCAGTACTTC. Looking up the rest from reference TRBV5-4 and TRBJ2-7 gives the full variable domain: ETGVTQSPTHLIKTRGQQVTLRCSSQSGHNTVSWYQQALGQGPQFIFQYYREEENGRGNFPPRFSGLQFPNYSSELNVNALELDDSALYLCASSPRGPLDEQYFGPGTRLTVT.